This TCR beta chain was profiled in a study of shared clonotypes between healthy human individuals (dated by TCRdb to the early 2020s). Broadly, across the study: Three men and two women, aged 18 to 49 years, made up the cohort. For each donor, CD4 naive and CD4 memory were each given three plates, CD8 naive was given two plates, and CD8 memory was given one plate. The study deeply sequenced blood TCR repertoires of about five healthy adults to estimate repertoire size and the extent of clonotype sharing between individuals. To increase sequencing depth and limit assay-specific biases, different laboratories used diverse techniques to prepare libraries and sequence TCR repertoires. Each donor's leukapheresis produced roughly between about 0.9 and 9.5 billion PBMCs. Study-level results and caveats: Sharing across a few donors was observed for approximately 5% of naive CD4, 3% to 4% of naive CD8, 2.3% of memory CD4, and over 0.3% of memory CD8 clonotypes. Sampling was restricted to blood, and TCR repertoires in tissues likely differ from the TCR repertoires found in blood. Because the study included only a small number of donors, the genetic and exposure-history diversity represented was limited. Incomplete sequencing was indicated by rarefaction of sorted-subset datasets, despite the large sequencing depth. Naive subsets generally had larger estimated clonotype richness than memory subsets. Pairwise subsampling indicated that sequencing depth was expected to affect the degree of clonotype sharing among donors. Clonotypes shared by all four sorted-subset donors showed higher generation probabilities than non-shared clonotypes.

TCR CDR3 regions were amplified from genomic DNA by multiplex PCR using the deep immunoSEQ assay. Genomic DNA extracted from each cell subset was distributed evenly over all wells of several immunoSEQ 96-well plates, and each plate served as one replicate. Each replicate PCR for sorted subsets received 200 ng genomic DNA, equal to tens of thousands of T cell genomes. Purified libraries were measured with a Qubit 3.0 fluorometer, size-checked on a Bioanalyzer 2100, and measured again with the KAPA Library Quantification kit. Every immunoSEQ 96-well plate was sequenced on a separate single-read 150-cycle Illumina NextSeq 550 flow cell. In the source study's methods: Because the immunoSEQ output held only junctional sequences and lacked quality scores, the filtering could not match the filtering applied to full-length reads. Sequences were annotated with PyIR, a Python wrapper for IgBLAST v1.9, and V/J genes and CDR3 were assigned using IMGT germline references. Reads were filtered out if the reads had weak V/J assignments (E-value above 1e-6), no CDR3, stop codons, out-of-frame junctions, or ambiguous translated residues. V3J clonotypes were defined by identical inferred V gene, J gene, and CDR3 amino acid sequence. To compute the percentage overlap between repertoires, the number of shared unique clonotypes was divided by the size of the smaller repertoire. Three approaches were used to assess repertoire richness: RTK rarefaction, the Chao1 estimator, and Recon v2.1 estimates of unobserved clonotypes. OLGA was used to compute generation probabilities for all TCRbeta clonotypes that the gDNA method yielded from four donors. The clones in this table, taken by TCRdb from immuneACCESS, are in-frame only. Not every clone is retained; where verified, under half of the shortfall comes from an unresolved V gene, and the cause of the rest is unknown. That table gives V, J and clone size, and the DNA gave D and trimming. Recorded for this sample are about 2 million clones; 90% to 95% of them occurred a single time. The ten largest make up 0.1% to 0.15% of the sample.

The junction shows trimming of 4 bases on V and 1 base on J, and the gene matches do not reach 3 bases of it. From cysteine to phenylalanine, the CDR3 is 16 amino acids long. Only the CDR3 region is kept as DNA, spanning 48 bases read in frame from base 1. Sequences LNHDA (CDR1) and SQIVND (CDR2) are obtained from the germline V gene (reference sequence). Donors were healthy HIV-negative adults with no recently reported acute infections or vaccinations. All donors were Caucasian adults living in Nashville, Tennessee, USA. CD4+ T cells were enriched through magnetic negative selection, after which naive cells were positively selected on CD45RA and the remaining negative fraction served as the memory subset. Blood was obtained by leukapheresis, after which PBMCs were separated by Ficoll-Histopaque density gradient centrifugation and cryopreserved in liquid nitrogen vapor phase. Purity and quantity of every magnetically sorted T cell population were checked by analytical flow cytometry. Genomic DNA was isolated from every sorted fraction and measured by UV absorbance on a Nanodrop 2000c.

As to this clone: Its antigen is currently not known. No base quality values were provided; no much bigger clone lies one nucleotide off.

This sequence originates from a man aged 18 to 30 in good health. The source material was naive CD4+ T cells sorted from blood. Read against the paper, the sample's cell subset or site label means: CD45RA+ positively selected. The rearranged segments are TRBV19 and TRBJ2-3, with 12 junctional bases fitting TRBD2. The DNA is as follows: TGTGCCAGTAGTACCCGACTAGCGGGGGGCACAGATACGCAGTATTTT. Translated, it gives CASSTRLAGGTDTQYF. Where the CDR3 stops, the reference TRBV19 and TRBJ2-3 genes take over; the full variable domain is DGGITQSPKYLFRKEGQNVTLSCEQNLNHDAMYWYRQDPGQGLRLIYYSQIVNDFQKGDIAEGYSVSREKKESFPLTVTSAQKNPTAFYLCASSTRLAGGTDTQYFGPGTRLTVL.